These 21 T cell receptor beta chains originate from one sample sequenced in a study of shared clonotypes between healthy human individuals. Sequenced by immunoSEQ multiplex PCR; TCRdb stores in-frame clones only, minus some. The sample shows more than 2 million clones, roughly 94% of them seen only once. Sequenced input: naive CD4+ T cells sorted from blood. The subset denotes: CD45RA+ positively selected. These receptors were obtained from a man younger than 30 in good health.

The CDR3 loop reads CASPSGVTNEKLFF. For the CDR3, the DNA is TGTGCCAGCCCTTCGGGGGTAACTAATGAAAAACTGTTTTTT. The chain couples TRBV27 to TRBJ1-4; a possible D gene is TRBD1 (5 bases). CDR1 and CDR2 from the germline V gene are MNHEY and SMNVEV (reference sequence). The CDR3 runs 14 residues. V gave up 8 bases and J gave up 1 base, with 11 bases separating them.

The gene calls are TRBV11-3 and TRBJ2-1; 8 bases map to TRBD1. Looked up from germline, CDR1 is SGHNT and CDR2 is YENEEA. The CDR3 contains 14 residues. J was trimmed by 9 bases and V by 5 bases; bases with no gene match: 9. CDR3 DNA: TGTGCCAGCAGCCTACAGGGGGATGCGAGTGAGCAGTTCTTC. Protein product: CASSLQGDASEQFF.

The genes are TRBV10-3 and TRBJ1-1, with D hard to call. The CDR3 has 13 amino acids. Germline CDR1 reads ENHRY; CDR2 reads SYGVKD. The ends were cut back, 7 bases at V and 5 bases at J, with 14 bases in the middle. The CDR3 spells CAITQDVRTEAFF. The CDR3 DNA reads as TGTGCCATCACCCAGGACGTACGGACTGAAGCTTTCTTT.

This clone was counted a single time. This chain connects TRBV6-5 to TRBJ1-2, with 11 bases fitting TRBD1. This CDR3 contains 15 residues. The ends lost 6 bases at V and 4 bases at J; junction bases unmatched: 7. The germline CDR1 and CDR2 sequences are MNHEY and SVGAGI. The CDR3 loop is CASRAGQGGIYGYTF. The DNA for the CDR3 is TGTGCCAGCAGGGCGGGACAGGGGGGGATCTATGGCTACACCTTC.

V usage is TRBV6-1 and J usage is TRBJ2-7, with a weak D call TRBD1 (6 bases). The CDR3 has 15 amino acids. Looked up from germline, CDR1 is MNHNS and CDR2 is SASEGT. Trimming removed 8 bases from V and 2 bases from J, with 19 bases in between. The DNA of the CDR3 is TGTGCCAGCGGAAATGGACAGAGTAACCCCTACGAGCAGTACTTC. Amino acids: CASGNGQSNPYEQYF.

The genes are TRBV7-8 and TRBJ2-1; 8 positions agree with TRBD2. V lost 0 bases and J lost 7; bases outside the gene matches: 8. Germline-derived CDR1 and CDR2 are SGHVS and FQNEAQ. The CDR3 covers 16 residues. CDR3 coding DNA: TGTGCCAGCAGCTTAGCGATCCCGGGACTAGGTAATGAGCAGTTCTTC. Encoded protein: CASSLAIPGLGNEQFF.

The chain recombines TRBV4-1 with TRBJ1-3; possibly TRBD1 for D (5 bases). The CDR3 is made up of 14 amino acids. CDR1 is MGHRA, CDR2 YSYEKL, per germline. V shed 1 base and J shed 5 bases, with 9 bases lying between them. The chain's CDR3 is CASSQVGVRNTIYF. For the CDR3, the DNA is TGCGCCAGCAGCCAAGTGGGGGTTAGAAACACCATATATTTT.

The V and J genes are TRBV6-1 and TRBJ1-2; perhaps TRBD1 as D (5 bases). Trimming left V 6 bases short and J 1 base short, with 12 bases between. The CDR3 is 14 amino acids. Germline CDR1 is MNHNS and CDR2 is SASEGT. CDR3 sequence (DNA): TGTGCCAGCAGAGAGGAGAGGGGTAACTATGGCTACACCTTC. As protein: CASREERGNYGYTF.

The chain employs TRBV28 and TRBJ2-7; D is perhaps TRBD1 (6 bases). The germline V and J ends were trimmed by 5 bases and 2 bases, with 13 bases remaining between them. CDR1 and CDR2 from the germline V gene are MDHEN and SYDVKM. The CDR3 runs to 14 residues. In nucleotides, the CDR3 is TGTGCCAGCAGTACCACAGGGAGCACCTACGAGCAGTACTTC. Translation gives CASSTTGSTYEQYF.

The chain uses TRBV2 and TRBJ2-2, with D possibly being TRBD1 or TRBD2 (5 bases each). CDR1 is SNHLY and CDR2 is FYNNEI in the germline V gene. V lost 5 bases and J 2 bases, leaving 12 bases between the germline ends. The CDR3 has 15 amino acids. CDR3 DNA sequence: TGTGCCAGCAGTAGCGGCAGGGTAAACACCGGGGAGCTGTTTTTT. It is translated as CASSSGRVNTGELFF.

On this clone: Other DNA sequences in this sample translate to the same CDR3. The rearrangement links TRBV18 to TRBJ2-3; no reliable D call. The ends were cut back, 0 bases at V and 2 bases at J, with 3 bases in the middle. The CDR3 sequence is 13 residues long. Germline-derived CDR1 and CDR2 are KGHSH and LQKENI. CDR3: CASSPPVTDTQYF. The CDR3 DNA sequence: TGTGCCAGCTCACCACCAGTCACAGATACGCAGTATTTT.

This chain links TRBV27 with TRBJ2-4; 12 bases agree with TRBD2. Germline CDR1 and CDR2: MNHEY and SMNVEV (reference sequence). Unmatched junction bases numbered 3, after V lost 5 bases and J lost 7 bases. This CDR3 comprises 14 residues. Here the CDR3 reads CASSQLAGGNIQYF. In nucleotides, the CDR3 is TGTGCCAGCAGTCAACTAGCGGGAGGTAACATTCAGTACTTC.

The genes are TRBV5-5 and TRBJ1-2; 7 bases line up with TRBD1. Trimming at V came to 4 bases and at J to 5 bases, leaving 5 bases not matched to a gene. From germline, CDR1 is SGHKS and CDR2 YYEKEE (reference sequence). There are 13 residues in the CDR3. The CDR3: CASSNRGWYGYTF. The DNA for the CDR3 is TGTGCCAGCAGCAACAGGGGTTGGTATGGCTACACCTTC.

This chain links TRBV5-4 with TRBJ1-2; D possibly corresponds to TRBD1 (6 bases). Trimming removed 0 bases at V and 3 bases at J, with 15 bases between. Germline V gene data show CDR1 as SGHNT and CDR2 as YYREEE (reference sequence). The CDR3 covers 16 residues. CDR3 residues: CASSLGGGRGDYGYTF. The CDR3 DNA follows: TGTGCCAGCAGCTTGGGCGGGGGGCGAGGCGACTATGGCTACACCTTC.

J is TRBJ2-7 and V is TRBV2, with TRBD2 identical over 9 bases. V lost 2 bases and J lost 1; bases outside the gene matches: 3. The CDR3 runs 15 residues. Germline V CDR1 and CDR2: SNHLY, FYNNEI. The chain's CDR3 is CASSELLAGSYEQYF. CDR3 nucleotide sequence: TGTGCCAGCAGTGAATTGCTAGCGGGGTCCTACGAGCAGTACTTC.

The chain has TRBV7-2 and TRBJ2-7, with TRBD2 identical over 7 bases. Germline V gene sequence: CDR1 SGHTA, CDR2 FQGNSA. V shed 3 bases, J shed 7 bases, and the junction held 12 bases outside the gene matches. CDR3 length: 15 amino acids. CDR3 protein: CASSFNPLLAVEQYF. For the CDR3, the DNA is TGTGCCAGCAGCTTCAACCCCTTGCTAGCGGTTGAGCAGTACTTC.

J is TRBJ2-7 and V is TRBV30; 7 bases match TRBD2. CDR3 length equals 16 residues. Germline-derived CDR1 and CDR2 are GTSNPN and SVGIG (reference sequence). V shed 0 bases, J shed 5 bases, and the junction held 13 bases outside the gene matches. CDR3 bases: TGTGCCTGGAGTGTAAGAAGGGGAGGGCCATTGGACGAGCAGTACTTC. The encoded protein is CAWSVRRGGPLDEQYF.

The chain links TRBV5-6 to TRBJ2-5, with 8 nucleotides matching TRBD1. The CDR3 sequence is 15 residues long. From germline, CDR1 is SGHDT and CDR2 YYEEEE. V trimming: 5 bases; J trimming: 5 bases; junction bases outside the gene matches: 11. CDR3: CASSHGQGSLETQYF. CDR3 coding DNA: TGTGCCAGCAGTCACGGACAGGGATCTTTGGAGACCCAGTACTTC.

As concerns this clone: Other nucleotide sequences in the sample specify the same CDR3. The chain joins TRBV7-9 to TRBJ2-2; the match to TRBD1 covers 10 bases. Germline V gene data show CDR1 as SEHNR and CDR2 as FQNEAQ (reference sequence). Germline trimming cut 5 bases from V and 5 bases from J; bases unmatched to any gene: 2. This CDR3 contains 14 residues. The CDR3 sequence: CASSLGQGTGELFF. CDR3 DNA: TGTGCCAGCAGCCTGGGACAGGGGACCGGGGAGCTGTTTTTT.

The gene calls are TRBV7-6 and TRBJ2-7, with D perhaps TRBD2 (5 bases). The CDR3 is 18 amino acids. Germline CDR1 and CDR2: SGHVS and FNYEAQ. The V end was cut by 2 bases, the J end by 2 bases, with 22 bases between. The CDR3 protein is CASSLIFGGGNATYEQYF. CDR3 in DNA: TGTGCCAGCAGCTTAATTTTCGGAGGTGGGAATGCCACCTACGAGCAGTACTTC.

This chain joins TRBV11-2 and TRBJ2-1; D remains ambiguous. The CDR3 is made up of 12 amino acids. With 5 bases removed from V and 6 bases from J, the gap between germline ends came to 8 bases. The germline V gene has CDR1 SGHAT and CDR2 FQNNGV. The CDR3 spells CASSRYSNEQFF. As DNA, the CDR3 is TGTGCCAGCAGCCGATATAGCAATGAGCAGTTCTTC.